The source of this TCR beta chain is a study of human T cells and chemical hapten exposure. Study in general: Weekly scalp doses of diphenylcyclopropenone were given to patients during the approximately 25-week study.

This clonotype was observed a few times. In TCRdb, the RACE reads were re-called with MiXCR into one record per CDR3 protein. The data show about 89,000 distinct CDR3 sequences, more than 9.5% seen once. The length of the CDR3 is 16 residues. Per the germline V gene, CDR1 is MNHEY and CDR2 is SVGAGI. V lost 3 bases, J lost 2 bases, and 15 bases lay in between. This sample's time point: patch test 2, 6 weeks after DPC sensitization. Treatment here: therapeutic diphenylcyclopropenone sensitization with weekly scalp DPC. This TCR was recovered from a man aged 35 to 55 with alopecia areata. Some clones in this sample may be carry-over from other donors' samples. V is TRBV6-5 and J is TRBJ2-3; the D call may be TRBD1 or TRBD2 (5 bases each). Sequenced here: whole blood, sampled in connection with sensitization to the hapten diphenylcyclopropenone (DPC). The chain's CDR3 is CASSYLSGTPTDTQYF. The CDR3 bases are TGTGCCAGCAGTTATTTATCCGGGACCCCCACAGATACGCAGTATTTT.